This T cell receptor beta chain was profiled in a study of Graves' ophthalmopathy and Graves' hyperthyroidism. Points from the study as a whole: Blood samples also showed most expanded thyroid clonotypes exceeding 0.001 frequency.

With V trimmed by 1 base and J by 4 bases, 1 base remained unmatched. CDR3 size: 14 residues. Details on this clonotype: What it binds is unknown.

Scientists amplified the TCR beta CDR3 regions from RNA transcripts. The library came from an HTBI-primed first-round RT-PCR and a second-round multiplex PCR. TCRdb reanalysed the multiplex PCR reads using MiXCR and keeps one entry per CDR3 protein. The sample lists over 150,000 distinct CDR3 sequences, over 35% occurring once. The J gene is TRBJ2-7, the V gene TRBV12-3 or TRBV12-4; 10 positions agree with TRBD2. The TCR comes from a woman between 35 and 50 years old with Graves' ophthalmopathy. Sequenced input: peripheral blood. The CDR3 bases are TGTGCCAGCAGTTTAGTTAGCGGGAGGTACGAGCAGTACTTC. It encodes CASSLVSGRYEQYF.